The clone carrying this T cell receptor beta chain showed up just a few times. This sample stems from a study of identical twins. TCRdb called the 5' RACE reads again in MiXCR, with one record for every CDR3 protein. The sample holds approximately 500,000 distinct CDR3 sequences; 24% are singletons and the top ten take 2.9%. The germline CDR1 and CDR2 sequences are SGHAT and FQNNGV. Trimming left V 4 bases short and J 3 bases short, with 6 bases between. CDR3 length: 13 residues. The sample was also reused in another study, on T cells expressing NK-cell markers.

This TCR was sampled from a woman younger than 35 in good health. The J gene is TRBJ2-2, the V gene TRBV11-2; D remains unclear. The sample was CD4+ T cells sorted from blood. The chain's CDR3 is CASSSRDTGELFF. The CDR3 DNA reads as TGTGCCAGCAGCTCCCGGGACACCGGGGAGCTGTTTTTT.